The 7 T cell receptor beta chains listed next were all sequenced from one sample in a study of cytomegalovirus exposure and HLA in healthy donors. A multiplex PCR was run with 60 Vbeta primers and 13 Jbeta primers. The protocol was immunoSEQ multiplex PCR, while the TCRdb copy is restricted to in-frame clones and leaves out a portion. The data show around 140,000 clones, approximately 80% seen once. Sequencing was carried out using PBMCs. The receptors were gathered from a woman in her 40s in good health and CMV-seronegative.

The gene calls are TRBV6-5 and TRBJ1-6; D is unresolved. There are 16 residues in the CDR3. Germline V gene lookup returns CDR1 MNHEY and CDR2 SVGAGI. The V gene lost 0 bases and the J gene lost 5 bases, with 11 bases spanning the gap. The chain's CDR3 is CASSYSRSANNSPLHF. Written as DNA, the CDR3 is TGTGCCAGCAGTTACTCGAGGTCCGCAAATAATTCACCCCTCCACTTT.

Concerning this clone itself: Relative to the germline gene, one junction end is altered; a read error may explain this. V is TRBV6-6 and J is TRBJ2-3; D is perhaps TRBD2 (5 bases). In germline, CDR1 is MNHNY, CDR2 SVGAGI (reference sequence). This CDR3 has 13 amino acids. CDR3 DNA: TGTGCCGGCAGCCCGAGCGGCGCAGATACGCAGTATTTT. The encoded protein is CAGSPSGADTQYF.

The rearrangement uses TRBV5-6 and TRBJ2-1, with D possibly matching TRBD1 (5 bases). In germline, CDR1 is SGHDT, CDR2 YYEEEE. The V end was cut by 3 bases, the J end by 4 bases, with 14 bases between. This CDR3 is built from 15 residues. CDR3 in amino acids: CASSSDKDWYNEQFF. The CDR3 nucleotides read TGTGCCAGCAGCTCGGACAAAGACTGGTACAATGAGCAGTTCTTC.

This chain joins TRBV2 and TRBJ1-3, with D perhaps matching TRBD1 (5 bases). This CDR3 contains 13 residues. Germline values: CDR1 SNHLY, CDR2 FYNNEI. The V end was cut by 10 bases, the J end by 1 base, with 11 bases between. CDR3 amino acids: CATATESGNTIYF. In DNA form, the CDR3 reads TGTGCCACGGCGACAGAATCTGGAAACACCATATATTTT.

This rearrangement joins TRBV5-1 to TRBJ1-2, with 9 positions matching TRBD1. V lost 4 bases, J lost 4 bases, and 8 bases stayed unmatched. The V gene's germline CDR1 is SGHRS and CDR2 YFSETQ. The CDR3 extends over 15 amino acids. The CDR3 coding sequence is TGCGCCAGCAGCCAGAAAAAGGGACAGGGCTATGGCTACACCTTC. Translating it yields CASSQKKGQGYGYTF.

This clone was seen a handful of times. The same CDR3 is also encoded by other DNA sequences in this sample. The rearrangement uses TRBV7-9 and TRBJ1-1; the D gene is possibly TRBD1 (5 bases). The CDR3 has 15 residues. Trimming took 1 base from V and 2 from J, leaving 11 bases between them. CDR1 and CDR2 from the germline V gene are SEHNR and FQNEAQ (reference sequence). The CDR3 is CASSLGGSPNTEAFF. The DNA for the CDR3 is TGTGCCAGCAGCTTAGGGGGCAGCCCAAACACTGAAGCTTTCTTT.

This clone has a single count. The V and J genes are TRBV4-2 and TRBJ1-2; D not resolved. V was trimmed by 0 bases and J by 1 base, leaving 9 bases between them. From germline, CDR1 is LGHNA and CDR2 YNFKEQ. This CDR3 spans 15 amino acids. CDR3 bases: TGTGCCAGCAGCCAAGACGTTGGCAGTAACTATGGCTACACCTTC. Its protein product is CASSQDVGSNYGYTF.